This entry concerns a single TCR beta chain. Its antigen is still unknown. Germline V gene sequence: CDR1 SGHRS, CDR2 YFSETQ. Unmatched junction bases numbered 14, after V lost 5 bases and J lost 5 bases. CDR3 length equals 17 residues. This entry belongs to a study of cytomegalovirus exposure and HLA in healthy donors. Study-wide results and limits: Generally TCR sequences proved uncommon, though certain public TCRs appeared in numerous donors.

This PCR relied on a set of 60 Vbeta primers and 13 Jbeta primers. Assay used: immunoSEQ multiplex PCR; TCRdb lists only in-frame clones, some missing. This table lists some 120,000 clones. This sequence was found in a woman aged 55-69 years in good health and CMV-seronegative. The chain uses TRBV5-1 and TRBJ2-3, with 10 bases lining up with TRBD2. Sequences were obtained from PBMCs. The CDR3 bases are TGCGCCAGCAGGGGAGTGGGCAGCGGGAGGGGACAAGATACGCAGTATTTT. This translates into CASRGVGSGRGQDTQYF. The variable domain in full, completed from reference TRBV5-1 and TRBJ2-3, reads KAGVTQTPRYLIKTRGQQVTLSCSPISGHRSVSWYQQTPGQGLQFLFEYFSETQRNKGNFPGRFSGRQFSNSRSEMNVSTLELGDSALYLCASRGVGSGRGQDTQYFGPGTRLTVL.